Sequencing of this TCR beta chain was carried out in a study of T cell responses to AZD1222 COVID-19 vaccine. Clones were sequenced by immunoSEQ multiplex PCR, and TCRdb holds only the in-frame ones, with some missing. Among about 140,000 clones, less than 95% were seen once, and the ten largest hold 5% to 6.5%. The TCR was taken from an adult who received the AZD1222 COVID-19 vaccine. The input for sequencing was peripheral blood, taken 28 days after the second AZD1222 dose.

The CDR3 protein is CASSLGTANTEAFF. The CDR3 DNA sequence: TGCGCCAGCAGCTTAGGGACGGCGAACACTGAAGCTTTCTTT. V is TRBV5-1 and J is TRBJ1-1, with a possible D match to TRBD1 (5 bases). The CDR3 sequence is 14 residues long. Germline loops: CDR1 SGHRS, CDR2 YFSETQ. Trimming removed 2 bases at V and 1 base at J, with 9 bases between.